These T cell receptor beta chains were read from a single sample in a study of T cells in Graves' hyperthyroidism and ophthalmopathy. MiXCR, run by TCRdb on the multiplex PCR reads, gives a single entry per CDR3 protein. The sample lists roughly 500,000 distinct CDR3 sequences, 46% occurring once. The sample taken for sequencing was peripheral blood or thyroid tissue (not recorded which). These receptors originate from an adult woman with Graves' disease, either hyperthyroidism or ophthalmopathy (not recorded which). CDR3s include the opening cysteine and the closing phenylalanine or tryptophan. D genes are given only for firm matches. A clone size is listed for some rows: how often the clone was seen (once, few, many), or a class if it is expanded.

>many|TRBJ2-7|-|TRBV7-8
TGTGCCAGCAGCTTGAGAGAGGGACGGACCTACGAGCAGTACTTC
CASSLREGRTYEQYF
>many|TRBJ1-4|TRBD1|TRBV20-1
TGCAGTGCCCGGGACAGCATTAATGAAAAACTGTTTTTT
CSARDSINEKLFF
>many|TRBJ1-1|-|TRBV10-1
TGCGCCAGCATGCGGGATTGGGGCACTGAAGCTTTCTTT
CASMRDWGTEAFF
>-|TRBJ1-6|TRBD1|TRBV7-9
TGTGCCAGCAGCCACCGGGACAGGGTATATTCACCCCTCCACTTT
CASSHRDRVYSPLHF
>many|TRBJ1-5|-|TRBV6-6
TGTGCCAGCAGTACCGAACGGGACTATAATCAGCCCCAGCATTTT
CASSTERDYNQPQHF
>few|TRBJ2-5|TRBD2|TRBV5-1
TGCGCCAGCAGAAGTGGGGCGGGAGTAGAGACCCAGTACTTC
CASRSGAGVETQYF
>many|TRBJ1-2|-|TRBV19
TGTGCCAGTAAGGAGGGGAACTATGGCTACACCTTC
CASKEGNYGYTF
>-|TRBJ1-4|TRBD1|TRBV19
TGTGCCAGTAGTATCGGACAGGGGGCGGATGAAAAACTGTTTTTT
CASSIGQGADEKLFF
>few|TRBJ2-5|-|TRBV10-3
TGTGCCATCAGTGAAACAGCGGTTGAACAAGAGACCCAGTACTTC
CAISETAVEQETQYF
>many|TRBJ1-1|-|TRBV9
TGTGCCAGCAGCCTCGGGATTAACGAGAACACTGAAGCTTTCTTT
CASSLGINENTEAFF
>-|TRBJ1-2|-|TRBV27
TGTGCCAGCAGTTCGCGGGGTCACTATGGCTACACCTTC
CASSSRGHYGYTF
>few|TRBJ1-2|-|TRBV6-5
TGTGCCAGCAGTTCACCGAGACAAGTAGACTACACCTTC
CASSSPRQVDYTF
>many|TRBJ2-6|TRBD1|TRBV10-3
TGTGCCATCAGTGAGGGACAGGGGGCCGGGGCCAACGTCCTGACTTTC
CAISEGQGAGANVLTF